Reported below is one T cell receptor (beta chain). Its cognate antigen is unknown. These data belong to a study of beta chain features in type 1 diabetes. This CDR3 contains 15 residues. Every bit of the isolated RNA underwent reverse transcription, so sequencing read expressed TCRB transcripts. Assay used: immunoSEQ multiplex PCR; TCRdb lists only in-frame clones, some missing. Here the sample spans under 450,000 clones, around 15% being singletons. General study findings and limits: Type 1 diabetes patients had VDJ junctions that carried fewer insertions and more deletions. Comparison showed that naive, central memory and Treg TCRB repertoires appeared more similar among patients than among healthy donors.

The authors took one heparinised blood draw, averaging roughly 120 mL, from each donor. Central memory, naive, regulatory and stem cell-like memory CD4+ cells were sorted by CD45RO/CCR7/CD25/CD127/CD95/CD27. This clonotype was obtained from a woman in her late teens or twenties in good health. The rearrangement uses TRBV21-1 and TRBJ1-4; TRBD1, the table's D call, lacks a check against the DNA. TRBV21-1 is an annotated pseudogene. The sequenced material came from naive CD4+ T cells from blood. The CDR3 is CASSNRGQGYEKLFF. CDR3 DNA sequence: TGTGCCAGCAGCAACCGAGGACAGGGTTACGAAAAACTGTTTTTT.